This T cell receptor beta chain was obtained from a study of cytomegalovirus exposure and HLA in healthy donors. Primers: 60 Vbeta forward and 13 Jbeta reverse. The method was immunoSEQ multiplex PCR; TCRdb's version includes in-frame clones alone and lacks a portion of them. The sample yields 150,000 or so clones, 81% seen once. The study, taken as a whole, reports: Cytomegalovirus status, reportedly, was diagnosed with high specificity and sensitivity by the classifier.

The CDR3 consists of 16 residues. The J segment lost 2 bases and the V segment lost 1 base, leaving 6 bases of the junction unmatched. Germline CDR1 MGHRA, CDR2 YSYEKL. A note on this clone: Its antigen is undetermined.

Material for sequencing was PBMCs. This TCR derives from a man between 45 and 60 years old in good health and CMV-seropositive. The rearrangement uses TRBV4-1 and TRBJ2-7, with 9 bases identical to TRBD2. The CDR3 nucleotides read TGCGCCAGCAGCCAAGGTACTAGCGGGCTAACCTACGAGCAGTACTTC. Its protein is CASSQGTSGLTYEQYF.